The 11 T cell receptor beta chains given below trace back to one sample, sequenced in a study of T cell responses to AZD1222 COVID-19 vaccine. The table came from immunoSEQ multiplex PCR; TCRdb's copy has only in-frame clones and leaves some out. The sample carries hundreds of thousands of clones, 90% to 95% recorded once. Specimen: peripheral blood, collected on day 0 of MenACWY control vaccination. These receptors were obtained from an adult in good health.

The chain couples TRBV6-5 to TRBJ2-7, with D unclear. With 0 bases removed from V and 5 bases from J, the gap between germline ends came to 14 bases. Germline CDR1 reads MNHEY; CDR2 reads SVGAGI. The CDR3 is 15 residues long. CDR3: CASSYSRLPGNEQYF. CDR3 nucleotide sequence: TGTGCCAGCAGTTACTCGAGATTACCCGGAAACGAGCAGTACTTC.

V is TRBV3-1 (or the pseudogene TRBV3-2) and J is TRBJ2-1, with D possibly TRBD1 on 5 matching bases. Germline V gene sequence: CDR1 LGHDT, CDR2 YNNKEL (reference sequence). Trimming shortened V by 0 bases and J by 3 bases, and 15 bases separated the two germline ends. The CDR3 consists of 17 residues. The CDR3 sequence is CASSQDRWGRDYNEQFF. CDR3 DNA sequence: TGTGCCAGCAGCCAAGATCGCTGGGGCCGAGACTACAATGAGCAGTTCTTC.

The chain links TRBV2 to TRBJ1-4; TRBD1 is a possible D gene (5 bases). This CDR3 spans 13 amino acids. Germline CDR1 reads SNHLY; CDR2 reads FYNNEI. V lost 6 bases and J 4 bases, leaving 9 bases between the germline ends. The CDR3 region is CASRDRFNEKLFF. DNA of the CDR3: TGTGCCAGCAGAGACAGATTTAATGAAAAACTGTTTTTT.

The genes are TRBV15 and TRBJ2-7, with 7 bases aligning to TRBD2. This CDR3 has 15 amino acids. Germline-derived CDR1 and CDR2 are LNHNV and YYDKDF (reference sequence). J lost 0 bases, V lost 2 bases, and 4 bases had no gene match. Here the CDR3 reads CATSRTSAISYEQYF. CDR3 coding DNA: TGTGCCACCAGCAGAACTAGCGCCATCTCCTACGAGCAGTACTTC.

V usage is TRBV5-1 and J usage is TRBJ1-2; the D gene is possibly TRBD1 (5 bases). The CDR3 has 14 amino acids. Deletions cut 0 bases from V and 8 bases from J, with 14 bases between. Germline CDR1 reads SGHRS; CDR2 reads YFSETQ. The CDR3 region has the DNA TGCGCCAGCAGCTTGGAGGGCAGGGAAGGCGGCTACACCTTC. Translated, it gives CASSLEGREGGYTF.

J is TRBJ1-2 and V is TRBV20-1, with D uncertain. Germline V gives CDR1 DFQATT, CDR2 SNEGSKA (reference sequence). The CDR3 runs to 12 residues. The V gene lost 3 bases and the J gene lost 3 bases, with 8 bases spanning the gap. The CDR3 DNA reads as TGCAGTGCTAGTGGCACCTACTATGGCTACACCTTC. Translating gives CSASGTYYGYTF.

V usage is TRBV18 and J usage is TRBJ1-2; D is unresolved. From germline, CDR1 is KGHSH and CDR2 LQKENI. V was trimmed by 3 bases and J by 2 bases, leaving 10 bases between them. This CDR3 region has 14 residues. The CDR3 sequence: CASSPKFDNYGYTF. The CDR3 nucleotides are TGTGCCAGCTCACCCAAGTTCGACAACTATGGCTACACCTTC.

CDR3 sequence (DNA): TGTGCCAGCAGCGCATCCGGGATCATCTACGAGCAGTACTTC. Its protein product is CASSASGIIYEQYF. The chain uses TRBV5-4 and TRBJ2-7, with a weak D call TRBD2 (5 bases). The CDR3 is 14 residues long. Germline CDR1 is SGHNT and CDR2 is YYREEE (reference sequence). Trimming pared 4 bases from V and 3 bases from J, leaving 14 bases between.

Remarks on this clone: Other nucleotide sequences from this sample produce the same CDR3. V and J are TRBV6-5 and TRBJ1-4, with a weak D call TRBD1 (5 bases). The V end was cut by 3 bases, the J end by 8 bases, with 13 bases between. CDR1 is MNHEY, CDR2 SVGAGI, per germline. This CDR3 contains 14 residues. CDR3 sequence (DNA): TGTGCCAGCAGTTATAGCAGGGAACGAGAAAAACTGTTTTTT. Translated, it gives CASSYSREREKLFF.

The V call is TRBV7-2, the J call TRBJ1-3, with D perhaps TRBD1 (5 bases). CDR1 and CDR2 (germline): SGHTA, FQGNSA. The CDR3 loop spans 16 amino acids. Between the trimmed V and J ends, which lost 5 bases and 9 bases, there was a span of 23 bases. The CDR3 sequence: CASSPRGGMGRGTIYF. CDR3 bases: TGTGCCAGCAGCCCCCGGGGGGGTATGGGTCGCGGCACCATATATTTT.

The CDR3 region is CASSQGVNGRGAQETQYF. The DNA of the CDR3 is TGCGCCAGCAGCCAAGGTGTAAATGGCCGGGGGGCCCAAGAGACCCAGTACTTC. The chain links TRBV5-1 to TRBJ2-5, with D possibly matching TRBD2 (7 bases). The germline V gene encodes CDR1 SGHRS and CDR2 YFSETQ. The CDR3 extends over 18 amino acids. The V gene lost 4 bases and the J gene lost 1 base, with 23 bases spanning the gap.